These 32 T cell receptor beta chains were all obtained from the same sample, sequenced in a study of neurological immune-mediated disorders. TCRdb reprocessed the 5' RACE reads with MiXCR, giving one entry per CDR3 protein. The sample lists approximately 47,000 distinct CDR3 sequences, 13% occurring once. Time point here: longitudinal time-point 3. The sample comprised PBMCs. The receptors stem from a man aged 25 to 40 in good health.

The sample holds many counts of this clonotype. This chain links TRBV10-3 with TRBJ2-7, with 13 nucleotides matching TRBD2. CDR1 is ENHRY and CDR2 is SYGVKD in the germline V gene. The CDR3 has 15 amino acids. J gave up 3 bases and V 10 bases, and 9 bases lay outside the gene matches. For the CDR3, the DNA is TGTGCCACCGGTGGACTAGCGGGAGTTCACTACGAGCAGTACTTC. It translates to CATGGLAGVHYEQYF.

This clonotype was picked up one time. A much more abundant neighbour one base away suggests this may be a read error. The chain combines TRBV18 with TRBJ2-1; 13 bases fit TRBD2. Germline assignment: CDR1 KGHSH and CDR2 LQKENI. CDR3 length: 16 residues. The CDR3 reads CASSPGLAGDGNDQFF. As DNA, the CDR3 is TGTGCCAGCTCACCAGGACTAGCGGGAGACGGTAATGACCAGTTCTTC.

The chain is built from TRBV7-8 and TRBJ2-2, with 7 nucleotides matching TRBD2. Germline CDR1 SGHVS, CDR2 FQNEAQ. V lost 2 bases and J lost 14; bases outside the gene matches: 14. CDR3 length equals 15 residues. The CDR3 DNA reads TGTGCCAGCAGCTTACAAGCGGGAAGCACCGTGGATCTGTTTTTT. It encodes CASSLQAGSTVDLFF.

Regarding this clonotype: A read error may account for a junction end that differs from germline. The genes are TRBV5-1 and TRBJ2-1; perhaps TRBD2 as D (5 bases). The CDR3 has 15 residues. CDR1 and CDR2 (germline): SGHRS, YFSETQ. The CDR3: CASTPSGSSYNEQFF. The CDR3 nucleotides read TGCGCCAGCACGCCCAGCGGCAGCTCCTACAATGAGCAGTTCTTT.

This clonotype appeared many times. The rearrangement uses TRBV12-3 or TRBV12-4 and TRBJ2-3; possibly TRBD2 for D (6 bases). This CDR3 spans 16 amino acids. V lost 7 bases to trimming and J lost 5 bases, with 22 bases between them. The CDR3 reads CASTLSGRTTLDTQYF. In nucleotides, the CDR3 is TGTGCCAGCACTCTCTCGGGGAGGACCACTCTAGATACGCAGTATTTT.

In this sample, this clonotype turned up many times. J is TRBJ1-3 and V is TRBV20-1; maybe TRBD1 (5 bases). Trimming took 6 bases from V and 4 from J, leaving 10 bases between them. Looked up from germline, CDR1 is DFQATT and CDR2 is SNEGSKA (reference sequence). CDR3 length: 12 residues. The CDR3 DNA follows: TGCAGTGCCGAGGGGCTAGGAAACACCATATATTTT. Translation: CSAEGLGNTIYF.

This clonotype was seen only a few times. The chain carries TRBV29-1 and TRBJ2-5, with TRBD1 matching 7 bases. This CDR3 contains 15 residues. The V gene's germline CDR1 is SQVTM and CDR2 ANQGSEA. The V gene end was trimmed by 4 bases and the J gene end by 5 bases; junction bases not matched to a gene: 13. The CDR3 nucleotides are TGCAGCGTTGGAATGTCCGGGACAGCAAAGGAGACCCAGTACTTC. Translating it yields CSVGMSGTAKETQYF.

This clonotype was recorded at least ten times. The V gene is TRBV24-1, the J gene TRBJ2-2, with a possible D match to TRBD1 (6 bases). V was shortened by 0 bases and J by 3 bases, with 10 bases between the two germline ends. The germline gives CDR1 KGHDR, CDR2 SFDVKD. CDR3 size: 16 residues. The CDR3 loop reads CATSDLGGTYTGELFF. The CDR3, as DNA: TGTGCCACCAGTGATTTGGGGGGCACCTACACCGGGGAGCTGTTTTTT.

This clonotype came up a few times. It may be a read error: a sequence one base away is much more abundant. The V gene is TRBV15, the J gene TRBJ2-7; D unresolved. Germline V gene sequence: CDR1 LNHNV, CDR2 YYDKDF (reference sequence). V dropped 5 bases and J dropped 3 bases, with 17 bases sitting between them. This CDR3 spans 15 amino acids. CDR3 sequence: CATSRLDWEGYEQYF. The CDR3 nucleotides read TGTGCCACCAGCCGCCTCGACTGGGAAGGCTACGAGCAGTACTTC.

This clonotype showed up many times. This rearrangement joins TRBV27 to TRBJ1-1; TRBD1 matches at 7 bases. Trimming took 5 bases from V and 4 from J; bases not matched to a gene: 4. Germline V gene data show CDR1 as MNHEY and CDR2 as SMNVEV (reference sequence). CDR3 length equals 13 residues. The CDR3: CASSVTGLTEAFF. The CDR3 DNA follows: TGTGCCAGCAGTGTGACAGGGCTCACTGAAGCTTTCTTT.

J is TRBJ2-4 and V is TRBV20-1; the match to TRBD1 covers 9 bases. Germline trimming cut 7 bases from V and 6 bases from J; bases unmatched to any gene: 16. This CDR3 contains 16 residues. Germline CDR1 and CDR2: DFQATT and SNEGSKA (reference sequence). CDR3 region: CSVAQGARDWGNIQYF. Written as DNA, the CDR3 is TGCAGTGTCGCACAGGGGGCGAGAGATTGGGGAAACATTCAGTACTTC.

This clonotype was recorded at least ten times. This chain links TRBV5-1 with TRBJ2-2; tentatively, D is TRBD2 (7 bases). This CDR3 has 16 residues. Germline V gives CDR1 SGHRS, CDR2 YFSETQ. The V and J ends lost 4 bases and 2 bases respectively, with 15 bases between them. This CDR3 reads CASSPDWGGNTGELFF. The CDR3 coding sequence is TGCGCCAGCAGCCCTGACTGGGGGGGCAACACCGGGGAGCTGTTTTTT.

This clonotype was seen many times. This chain joins TRBV7-2 and TRBJ2-5; D is perhaps TRBD1 (6 bases). CDR1 SGHTA and CDR2 FQGNSA come from the germline V gene. The ends were cut back, 1 base at V and 5 bases at J, with 11 bases in the middle. The CDR3 spans 14 residues. The CDR3 sequence: CASSLGQGWETQYF. As DNA, the CDR3 is TGTGCCAGCAGCTTAGGGCAGGGGTGGGAGACCCAGTACTTC.

The chain recombines TRBV12-3 or TRBV12-4 with TRBJ2-1, with a possible D match to TRBD1 (6 bases). V was trimmed by 7 bases and J by 9 bases, leaving 16 bases between them. This CDR3 has 13 residues. CDR3 nucleotide sequence: TGTGCCAGCACTGCACAGGGTTTTGGTGAGCAGTTCTTC. Translating gives CASTAQGFGEQFF.

This clonotype was recorded many times. This chain joins TRBV5-1 and TRBJ2-5; 9 bases align to TRBD2. Trimming at V came to 4 bases and at J to 1 base, leaving 5 bases not matched to a gene. CDR3 length: 15 amino acids. The germline gives CDR1 SGHRS, CDR2 YFSETQ. CDR3 region: CASSTLSGSQETQYF. CDR3 nucleotides: TGCGCCAGCAGCACCCTTAGCGGGAGCCAAGAGACCCAGTACTTC.

On this clonotype itself: The junction shows a germline mismatch at one end, possibly a read error. The chain has TRBV11-1 and TRBJ2-6, with a tentative D call TRBD1 (6 bases). The CDR3 is 15 amino acids. Per germline, CDR1 SGHAT and CDR2 FQDESV (reference sequence). The CDR3 DNA is TGTGCCAGCAGCTGGACAGTGGCTGGGGCCAACGTACTGACTTTC. Protein product: CASSWTVAGANVLTF.

This clonotype was seen ten or more times. The genes are TRBV5-5 and TRBJ2-7, with TRBD1 identical over 12 bases. The CDR3 contains 15 residues. V lost 5 bases to trimming and J lost 2 bases; unmatched junction nucleotides: 5. CDR1 and CDR2 from the germline V gene are SGHKS and YYEKEE (reference sequence). The CDR3 protein is CASRRGTGGTYEQYF. Here the CDR3 DNA reads TGTGCCAGCAGGCGAGGGACAGGGGGCACCTACGAGCAGTACTTC.

This clonotype was counted ten times or more. This chain joins TRBV29-1 and TRBJ1-5, with 9 bases that match TRBD1. Trimming took 5 bases from V and 6 from J; bases not matched to a gene: 5. This CDR3 has 13 residues. The germline CDR1 and CDR2 sequences are SQVTM and ANQGSEA. The CDR3 spells CSVSGQGTQPQHF. CDR3 in DNA: TGCAGCGTTAGCGGACAGGGGACTCAGCCCCAGCATTTT.

This clonotype was seen a few times. The chain uses TRBV7-9 and TRBJ2-1; 10 positions match TRBD2. The CDR3 covers 15 residues. The junction had 7 bases not matched to a gene; V was cut back by 3 bases and J by 8 bases. Germline V lookup: CDR1 SEHNR, CDR2 FQNEAQ (reference sequence). CDR3 DNA sequence: TGTGCCAGCAGCTTTCCTAGCGGGGGAGTGGATGAGCAGTTCTTC. Amino acids: CASSFPSGGVDEQFF.

In this sample, this clonotype turned up many times. The gene calls are TRBV7-9 and TRBJ2-1; TRBD1 might be the D (5 bases). The V end lost 5 bases, the J end lost 0 bases, and 11 bases lay between the germline ends. Germline V lookup: CDR1 SEHNR, CDR2 FQNEAQ (reference sequence). The CDR3 contains 15 residues. In nucleotides, the CDR3 is TGTGCCAGCAGCATCGGACACAGCTCCTACAATGAGCAGTTCTTC. It yields the protein CASSIGHSSYNEQFF.

This clonotype was detected ten times or more. The gene calls are TRBV12-3 or TRBV12-4 and TRBJ2-3; 14 bases map to TRBD2. This CDR3 has 16 residues. V trimming: 4 bases; J trimming: 4 bases; junction bases outside the gene matches: 4. Here the CDR3 reads CASSSGTSGRPDTQYF. The CDR3 bases are TGTGCCAGCAGTTCCGGGACTAGCGGGAGACCAGATACGCAGTATTTT.

Ten or more counts support this clonotype. V and J are TRBV10-3 and TRBJ2-1; 10 bases are shared with TRBD2. The CDR3 runs 19 residues. Losses at the gene ends were 4 bases for V and 6 bases for J; bases not matched to a gene: 18. CDR1 is ENHRY and CDR2 is SYGVKD in the germline V gene. As DNA, the CDR3 is TGTGCCATCAGTGGTGGACAGGGAGGGCTAGCGGGAGTCTCCAATGAGCAGTTCTTC. Amino acid sequence: CAISGGQGGLAGVSNEQFF.

This clonotype was seen ten or more times. This chain uses TRBV5-1 with TRBJ2-3, with D possibly being TRBD1 (6 bases). Germline CDR1 SGHRS, CDR2 YFSETQ. The CDR3 sequence is 13 residues long. Trimming stripped 2 bases from V and 4 bases from J, with 8 bases between. CDR3 DNA: TGCGCCAGCAGCTTAGGGACACCAGATACGCAGTATTTT. It encodes CASSLGTPDTQYF.

The sample holds many counts of this clonotype. The genes are TRBV6-5 and TRBJ2-5; D possibly corresponds to TRBD1 (6 bases). V dropped 5 bases and J dropped 5 bases, with 15 bases sitting between them. Germline CDR1 reads MNHEY; CDR2 reads SVGAGI. There are 14 residues in the CDR3. This CDR3 is CASSPSGVRETQYF. CDR3 DNA: TGTGCCAGCAGTCCGTCAGGGGTGCGGGAGACCCAGTACTTC.

This clonotype has a count of ten or more. The DNA for the CDR3 is TGTGCCATCAGTGGAGGGACCAAAAACATTCAGTACTTC. Amino acids: CAISGGTKNIQYF. The gene calls are TRBV10-3 and TRBJ2-4; perhaps TRBD2 as D (5 bases). The V end was cut by 4 bases, the J end by 2 bases, with 6 bases between. This CDR3 spans 13 amino acids. CDR1 and CDR2 (germline): ENHRY, SYGVKD.

This clonotype was found many times. The rearrangement links TRBV20-1 to TRBJ1-3; 9 bases line up with TRBD1. Per the germline V gene, CDR1 is DFQATT and CDR2 is SNEGSKA (reference sequence). CDR3 length: 14 residues. The V and J ends lost 5 bases and 1 base, in that order; junction bases with no gene match: 3. This chain's CDR3 is CSAPGTGSGNTIYF. CDR3 coding DNA: TGCAGTGCTCCTGGGACAGGGTCTGGAAACACCATATATTTT.

This clonotype was counted at least ten times. The J gene is TRBJ2-3, the V gene TRBV9; TRBD2 agrees at 8 bases. The CDR3 runs 17 residues. CDR1 is SGDLS and CDR2 is YYNGEE in the germline V gene. The trim removed 0 bases at V and 1 base at J, leaving 7 bases unmatched. CDR3 loop: CASSVGWASGRTDTQYF. The CDR3 DNA is TGTGCCAGCAGCGTAGGCTGGGCTAGCGGGCGCACAGATACGCAGTATTTT. The variable domain in full, with the rest retrieved from reference TRBV9 and TRBJ2-3, is DSGVTQTPKHLITATGQRVTLRCSPRSGDLSVYWYQQSLDQGLQFLIQYYNGEERAKGNILERFSAQQFPDLHSELNLSSLELGDSALYFCASSVGWASGRTDTQYFGPGTRLTVL.

In its sample, this clonotype was seen many times. The chain employs TRBV20-1 and TRBJ2-6; no clear D gene. Germline CDR1 reads DFQATT; CDR2 reads SNEGSKA (reference sequence). V shed 0 bases and J shed 4 bases, with 7 bases lying between them. The CDR3 is made up of 14 amino acids. The DNA of the CDR3 is TGCAGTGCTAGAGATGAGGTCGGGGCCAACGTCCTGACTTTC. Translated: CSARDEVGANVLTF.

This clonotype was seen ten or more times. The CDR3 nucleotides read TGCGCCAGCAGCACTAGGACAGGGCCGAACACTGAAGCTTTCTTT. Translation: CASSTRTGPNTEAFF. This chain joins TRBV5-1 and TRBJ1-1, with TRBD1 matching 8 bases. This CDR3 region has 15 residues. Germline V gene sequence: CDR1 SGHRS, CDR2 YFSETQ. Trimming took 4 bases from V and 1 from J; bases not matched to a gene: 6.

This clonotype has a count of ten or more. The chain joins TRBV7-9 to TRBJ2-3; a weak D match, TRBD1 (6 bases). V was cut by 5 bases and J by 0 bases, with 12 bases left in between. The CDR3 length is 15 residues. Germline-derived CDR1 and CDR2 are SEHNR and FQNEAQ (reference sequence). CDR3 sequence: CASSDRQDSTDTQYF. The CDR3 DNA follows: TGTGCCAGCAGCGACCGACAGGATAGCACAGATACGCAGTATTTT.

CDR3 DNA sequence: TGCAGTGCTAGGGTGACGAACCTGGACAACTATGGCTACACCTTC. As protein: CSARVTNLDNYGYTF. The chain joins TRBV20-1 to TRBJ1-2; no clear D gene. The CDR3 consists of 15 residues. Trimming left V 3 bases short and J 2 bases short, with 16 bases between. Germline CDR1 DFQATT, CDR2 SNEGSKA (reference sequence).

As to this clonotype: Possible read error: a much larger clone is one base away. J is TRBJ2-6 and V is TRBV3-1; D unresolved. CDR1 is LGHDT and CDR2 is YNNKEL in the germline V gene (reference sequence). The CDR3 extends over 17 amino acids. The CDR3 region has the DNA TGTGCCAACAGCCAAGATACTTGGTCTTCCGGGGCCAACGTCCTGACTTTC. It translates to CANSQDTWSSGANVLTF.